These 17 T cell receptor beta chains were all obtained from the same sample, sequenced in a study of T cell responses to AZD1222 COVID-19 vaccine. The method was immunoSEQ multiplex PCR; TCRdb's version includes in-frame clones alone and lacks a portion of them. The table shows about 100,000 clones, with 80% to 90% occurring only once. Sequenced here: peripheral blood, sampled on day 0 of MenACWY control vaccination. The receptor source for this set is an adult in good health.

This chain joins TRBV30 and TRBJ2-3; D not certain. Trimming removed 0 bases at V and 2 bases at J, with 9 bases between. This CDR3 is 14 amino acids long. Germline lookup yields CDR1 GTSNPN and CDR2 SVGIG (reference sequence). For the CDR3, the DNA is TGTGCCTGGAGTGTCGGGCTGACCACAGATACGCAGTATTTT. Translation gives CAWSVGLTTDTQYF.

The J gene is TRBJ2-7, the V gene TRBV6-6, with D perhaps being TRBD1 or TRBD2 (6 bases each). The length of the CDR3 is 16 residues. The V and J ends lost 4 bases and 3 bases respectively, with 19 bases between them. CDR1 MNHNY and CDR2 SVGAGI come from the germline V gene (reference sequence). CDR3 DNA sequence: TGTGCCAGCAGTTCCACATACAGGGACTCCAACTACGAGCAGTACTTC. Its protein is CASSSTYRDSNYEQYF.

This chain joins TRBV18 and TRBJ1-5, with 10 bases matching TRBD1. The CDR3 loop spans 14 amino acids. From germline, CDR1 is KGHSH and CDR2 LQKENI. V was clipped by 3 bases and J by 7 bases; unmatched bases: 3. This chain's CDR3 is CASSPGTGEQPQHF. The CDR3 DNA is TGTGCCAGCTCACCCGGGACAGGGGAACAGCCCCAGCATTTT.

This chain joins TRBV6-5 and TRBJ2-7; no firm D call. The CDR3 covers 10 residues. Deletions cut 8 bases from V and 7 bases from J, with 9 bases between. Germline V gene lookup returns CDR1 MNHEY and CDR2 SVGAGI. The CDR3 DNA reads as TGTGCCAGCGTTCACGGGGAGCAGTACTTC. Its protein product is CASVHGEQYF.

The gene calls are TRBV4-3 and TRBJ2-7, with D perhaps TRBD1 (5 bases). There are 15 residues in the CDR3. CDR1 and CDR2 (germline): LGHNA, YSLEER. The germline V and J ends were trimmed by 0 bases and 3 bases, with 12 bases remaining between them. The CDR3 nucleotides read TGCGCCAGCAGCCAAGAAGAAGGGGTCGGCTACGAGCAGTACTTC. Protein sequence: CASSQEEGVGYEQYF.

The chain has TRBV9 and TRBJ1-5; no clear D. CDR1 and CDR2 from the germline V gene are SGDLS and YYNGEE. CDR3 length equals 14 residues. V lost 4 bases to trimming and J lost 4 bases, with 12 bases between them. CDR3 nucleotides: TGTGCCAGCAGCCTGGCCGGGCAAAATCAGCCCCAGCATTTT. Residues: CASSLAGQNQPQHF.

This clone was found once. The chain employs TRBV12-3 or TRBV12-4 and TRBJ2-1; TRBD2 might be the D (5 bases). The V gene lost 8 bases and the J gene lost 4 bases, with 12 bases spanning the gap. This CDR3 has 13 amino acids. The CDR3 nucleotides are TGTGCCAGCTTCAGTAGCGAATACAATGAGCAGTTCTTC. Translating it yields CASFSSEYNEQFF.

V usage is TRBV7-9 and J usage is TRBJ1-2; D is unresolved. Germline CDR1 is SEHNR and CDR2 is FQNEAQ (reference sequence). Trimming stripped 5 bases from V and 4 bases from J, with 17 bases between. The CDR3 loop spans 15 amino acids. The CDR3 here is CASSPPGSDTYGYTF. In DNA, the CDR3 is TGTGCCAGCAGCCCTCCCGGAAGTGACACCTATGGCTACACCTTC.

This clone was seen a few times. V usage is TRBV10-2 and J usage is TRBJ1-4; 7 bases match TRBD1. The length of the CDR3 is 15 residues. Trimming cost V 0 bases and J 8 bases; bases outside gene matches: 6. The germline V gene encodes CDR1 WSHSY and CDR2 SAAADI. The CDR3 DNA sequence: TGCGCCAGCAGTGAGTCCCAGGGGGTAGGGGAAAAACTGTTTTTT. Translation: CASSESQGVGEKLFF.

The rearrangement uses TRBV6-2 or TRBV6-3 and TRBJ1-2; D is undetermined. The CDR3 extends over 12 amino acids. Trimming removed 0 bases at V and 4 bases at J, with 3 bases between. Germline CDR1 reads MNHEY; CDR2 reads SVGEGT. CDR3 bases: TGTGCCAGCAGTTACTCCCCCTATGGCTACACCTTC. It encodes CASSYSPYGYTF.

V usage is TRBV7-2 and J usage is TRBJ2-7; weak D call: TRBD2 (6 bases). CDR1 and CDR2 from the germline V gene are SGHTA and FQGNSA. The V gene lost 1 base and the J gene lost 0 bases, with 16 bases spanning the gap. The length of the CDR3 is 17 residues. The CDR3 is CASSLDLHGGISYEQYF. In DNA, the CDR3 is TGTGCCAGCAGCTTAGACCTCCACGGAGGGATCTCCTACGAGCAGTACTTC.

The chain is built from TRBV19 and TRBJ1-2, with D perhaps matching TRBD1 (6 bases). Germline CDR1 and CDR2: LNHDA and SQIVND (reference sequence). Trimming took 6 bases from V and 4 from J, leaving 12 bases between them. This CDR3 contains 13 residues. The CDR3 sequence: CASSPDRRYGYTF. The CDR3 DNA is TGTGCCAGTAGCCCAGACAGGCGCTATGGCTACACCTTC.

The chain carries TRBV28 and TRBJ1-5; 8 positions agree with TRBD1. The V and J ends lost 2 bases and 5 bases, in that order; junction bases with no gene match: 5. This CDR3 spans 15 amino acids. Per germline, CDR1 MDHEN and CDR2 SYDVKM. The CDR3 DNA reads as TGTGCCAGCAGTTTACCAGGGGGCAGGGATCAGCCCCAGCATTTT. Translating gives CASSLPGGRDQPQHF.

J is TRBJ1-2 and V is TRBV2, with 8 bases lining up with TRBD1. Trimming at V came to 7 bases and at J to 0 bases, leaving 7 bases not matched to a gene. Per the germline V gene, CDR1 is SNHLY and CDR2 is FYNNEI. CDR3 length: 15 residues. The CDR3 bases are TGTGCCAGCACCAGGGGGCCTGTCGCTAACTATGGCTACACCTTC. This sequence encodes CASTRGPVANYGYTF.

The chain has TRBV6-5 and TRBJ2-1; no definite D call. The V gene lost 0 bases and the J gene lost 6 bases, with 9 bases spanning the gap. This CDR3 is built from 14 residues. Per germline, CDR1 MNHEY and CDR2 SVGAGI. The CDR3 sequence is CASSYSIGPNEQFF. As DNA, the CDR3 is TGTGCCAGCAGTTACTCGATTGGCCCCAATGAGCAGTTCTTC.

The CDR3 reads CASSLSGLYEQYF. In nucleotides, the CDR3 is TGTGCCAGCAGCTTATCAGGGCTCTACGAGCAGTACTTC. V usage is TRBV7-2 and J usage is TRBJ2-7; D is perhaps TRBD1 (5 bases). Germline CDR1 and CDR2: SGHTA and FQGNSA. V dropped 2 bases and J dropped 3 bases, with 8 bases sitting between them. The CDR3 is made up of 13 amino acids.

The chain is built from TRBV19 and TRBJ1-3, with 8 nucleotides matching TRBD1. Germline CDR1 is LNHDA and CDR2 is SQIVND (reference sequence). The CDR3 extends over 17 amino acids. J gave up 3 bases and V 2 bases, and 9 bases lay outside the gene matches. The CDR3 loop reads CASSIREQGVGGNTIYF. CDR3 DNA: TGTGCCAGTAGTATAAGGGAACAGGGGGTGGGTGGAAACACCATATATTTT.